The 9 T cell receptor beta chains below were found in one sample sequenced in a study of CD8 T cell repertoires and HIV-1 epitope variants. Sequencing used immunoSEQ multiplex PCR; TCRdb keeps in-frame clones, though not all of them. The sample yields about 5,400 clones, under 70% seen once. Their recognized antigens are unknown. Sequenced input: cultured CD8+ T cells derived from PBMCs. These receptors all come from a male donor with HIV.

V usage is TRBV21-1 and J usage is TRBJ1-2; the table calls TRBD1, which could not be checked here. TRBV21-1 is a known pseudogene. This CDR3 has 17 amino acids. The CDR3 coding sequence is TGTGCCAGCAGCAAAGATGGGTGTGGACAGGGTAGCTATGGCTACACCTTC. Protein sequence: CASSKDGCGQGSYGYTF.

By proportion, this clone is medium-sized. This sequence joins TRBV12-1 and TRBJ1-4. TRBV12-1 counts as a pseudogene. The CDR3 runs to 18 residues. In nucleotides, the CDR3 is TGTGCCAGCAGCTTTGGCGGACCGAACCCAGCAACTAATGAAAAACTGTTTTTT. Amino acid sequence: CASSFGGPNPATNEKLFF.

This chain links TRBV6-6 with TRBJ1-5; D uncertain. Germline V gene data show CDR1 as MNHNY and CDR2 as SVGAGI (reference sequence). Trimming took off 2 bases at V and 2 bases at J, with 10 bases between the two ends. The CDR3 spans 15 residues. DNA for the CDR3: TGTGCCAGCAGTTACCAATGGGGTGGCAATCAGCCCCAGCATTTT. It is translated as CASSYQWGGNQPQHF.

The rearrangement uses TRBV7-2 and TRBJ1-2, with D possibly TRBD1 on 5 matching bases. Trimming cost V 0 bases and J 2 bases, with 7 bases left between them. The CDR3 has 14 amino acids. Germline V lookup: CDR1 SGHTA, CDR2 FQGNSA. In DNA form, the CDR3 reads TGTGCCAGCAGCTTAGCAGCAGGGAACTATGGCTACACCTTC. This translates into CASSLAAGNYGYTF.

The rearrangement links TRBV6-6 to TRBJ1-5; the D is unclear. CDR1 and CDR2 from the germline V gene are MNHNY and SVGAGI (reference sequence). Trimming pared 6 bases from V and 6 bases from J, leaving 9 bases between. CDR3 length: 12 residues. The CDR3 coding sequence is TGTGCCAGCAGCCCCACCCCTCAGCCCCAGCATTTT. Its protein product is CASSPTPQPQHF.

The chain recombines TRBV5-1 with TRBJ2-7; 9 nucleotides line up with TRBD2. The junction had 5 bases not matched to a gene; V was cut back by 2 bases and J by 5 bases. Germline-derived CDR1 and CDR2 are SGHRS and YFSETQ. The CDR3 covers 14 residues. The CDR3 DNA reads TGCGCCAGCAGCTTTAGCGGGAGTGGCAACGAGCAGTACTTC. Amino acid sequence: CASSFSGSGNEQYF.

The chain carries TRBV11-1 and TRBJ2-1; 7 bases line up with TRBD1. This CDR3 has 15 amino acids. Per germline, CDR1 SGHAT and CDR2 FQDESV (reference sequence). The junction had 12 bases not matched to a gene; V was cut back by 7 bases and J by 6 bases. The CDR3 reads CASTRALAGGNEQFF. CDR3 nucleotides: TGTGCCAGCACGCGAGCGCTTGCAGGGGGCAATGAGCAGTTCTTC.

The chain uses TRBV28 and TRBJ1-5; D gene ambiguous. V was pared by 5 bases and J by 5 bases, with 19 bases between. Per the germline V gene, CDR1 is MDHEN and CDR2 is SYDVKM. The CDR3 length is 16 residues. Here the CDR3 reads CASSTSDRTRYQPQHF. The CDR3 bases are TGTGCCAGCAGTACCTCGGACCGTACCAGGTATCAGCCCCAGCATTTT.

The chain has TRBV27 and TRBJ2-3, with 9 bases identical to TRBD1. The CDR3 runs 14 residues. Germline V gene lookup returns CDR1 MNHEY and CDR2 SMNVEV (reference sequence). Unmatched junction bases numbered 3, after V lost 5 bases and J lost 3 bases. CDR3 sequence (DNA): TGTGCCAGCAGTCGGACAGGGGCGACAGATACGCAGTATTTT. Translating it yields CASSRTGATDTQYF.